The TCR beta chain described here comes from a study of tumour-infiltrating T cells in Burkitt lymphoma (dated by TCRdb to between 2020 and 2021). In terms of the full investigation: TCR repertoire data were correlated with clinical outcome; productive clonality predicted overall and progression-free survival, independent of established prognosticators including age at diagnosis.

Turning to this clone: The antigen it binds to is not known. No qualities accompany the bases; no much larger clone lies one base away.

The method was the immunoSEQ multiplex PCR assay. Here the immuneACCESS table is served through TCRdb, limited to in-frame sequences with V and J called. Missing clones are a known gap in these copies; in checked studies unresolved V genes cover under half, and the rest lacks a known reason. The sample table shows some 13,000 clones, and roughly 74% are seen once. The top ten clones comprise more than 5.5% of the sample. Material: tumor tissue. This sequence was found in a human donor with diffuse large B-cell lymphoma.

The CDR3 region has the sequence CASSGGQLAKNIQYF. The bases read TGTGCCAGCAGTGGGGGACAGTTAGCCAAAAACATTCAGTACTTC. The chain was built from TRBV2 and TRBJ2-4, with 7 middle bases fitting TRBD1. The germline V end is reduced by 4 bases and the J end by 0 bases; junction bases left unmatched: 3. The germline V gene supplies CDR1 SNHLY and CDR2 FYNNEI. The CDR3 numbers 15 residues from cysteine through phenylalanine. Just CDR3 DNA is preserved here, 45 bases in frame from base 1. The CDR3, completed at both ends by the reference TRBV2 and TRBJ2-4 genes, gives the full variable domain EPEVTQTPSHQVTQMGQEVILRCVPISNHLYFYWYRQILGQKVEFLVSFYNNEISEKSEIFDDQFSVERPDGSNFTLKIRSTKLEDSAMYFCASSGGQLAKNIQYFGAGTRLSVL.